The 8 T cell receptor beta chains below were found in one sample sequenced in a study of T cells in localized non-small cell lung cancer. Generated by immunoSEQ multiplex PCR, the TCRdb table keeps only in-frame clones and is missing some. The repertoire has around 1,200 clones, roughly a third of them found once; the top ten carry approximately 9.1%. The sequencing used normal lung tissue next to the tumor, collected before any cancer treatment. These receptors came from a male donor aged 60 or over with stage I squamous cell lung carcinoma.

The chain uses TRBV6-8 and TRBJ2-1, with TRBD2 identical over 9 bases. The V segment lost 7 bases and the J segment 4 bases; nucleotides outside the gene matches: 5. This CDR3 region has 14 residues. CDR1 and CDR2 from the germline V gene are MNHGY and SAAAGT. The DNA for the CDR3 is TGTGCCAGCAATGGACTAGCGCCGTACAATGAGCAGTTCTTC. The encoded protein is CASNGLAPYNEQFF.

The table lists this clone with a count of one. As DNA, the CDR3 is TGCAGCGTCAAGGGGACAGGGGGAGGCTATGGCTACACCTTC. Protein: CSVKGTGGGYGYTF. V usage is TRBV29-1 and J usage is TRBJ1-2; 11 bases line up with TRBD1. This CDR3 spans 14 amino acids. V shed 6 bases, J shed 4 bases, and the junction held 7 bases outside the gene matches. CDR1 and CDR2 from the germline V gene are SQVTM and ANQGSEA.

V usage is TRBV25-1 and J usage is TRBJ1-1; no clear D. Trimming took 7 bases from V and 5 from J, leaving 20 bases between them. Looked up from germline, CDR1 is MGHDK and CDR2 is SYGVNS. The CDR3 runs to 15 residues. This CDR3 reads CASNQHLDEKTEAFF. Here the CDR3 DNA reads TGTGCCAGCAACCAGCACCTAGACGAAAAGACTGAAGCTTTCTTT.

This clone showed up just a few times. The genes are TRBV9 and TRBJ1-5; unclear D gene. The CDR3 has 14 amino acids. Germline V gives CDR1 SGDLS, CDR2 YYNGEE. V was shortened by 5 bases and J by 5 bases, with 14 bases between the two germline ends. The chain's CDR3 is CASSDLRDYQPQHF. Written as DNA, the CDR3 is TGTGCCAGCAGTGATCTCAGAGACTATCAGCCCCAGCATTTT.

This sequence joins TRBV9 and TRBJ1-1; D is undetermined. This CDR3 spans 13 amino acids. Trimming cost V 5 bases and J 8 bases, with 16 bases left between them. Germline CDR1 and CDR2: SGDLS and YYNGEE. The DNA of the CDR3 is TGTGCCAGCAGTTTAGCCCCCTTCCAAGAAGCTTTCTTT. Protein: CASSLAPFQEAFF.

The CDR3 protein is CASSTNTGDYGYTF. The CDR3 nucleotides read TGTGCCAGTAGTACCAATACAGGGGACTATGGCTACACCTTC. The J gene is TRBJ1-2, the V gene TRBV19; 7 nucleotides align to TRBD1. The CDR3 extends over 14 amino acids. The V and J ends lost 4 bases and 3 bases, in that order; junction bases with no gene match: 5. Germline CDR1 reads LNHDA; CDR2 reads SQIVND (reference sequence).

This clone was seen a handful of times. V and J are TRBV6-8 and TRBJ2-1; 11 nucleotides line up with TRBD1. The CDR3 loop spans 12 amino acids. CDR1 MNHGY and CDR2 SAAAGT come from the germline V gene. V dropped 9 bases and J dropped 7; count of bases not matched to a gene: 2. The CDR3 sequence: CASGQGANEQFF. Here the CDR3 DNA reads TGTGCCAGTGGACAGGGGGCTAATGAGCAGTTCTTC.

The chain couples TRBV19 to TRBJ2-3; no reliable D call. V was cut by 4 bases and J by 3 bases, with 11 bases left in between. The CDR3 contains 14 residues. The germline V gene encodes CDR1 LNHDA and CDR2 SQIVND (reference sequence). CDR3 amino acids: CASSRRSLTDTQYF. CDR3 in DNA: TGTGCCAGTAGTAGACGGTCCCTAACAGATACGCAGTATTTT.